This passage covers 28 T cell receptor beta chains from one sample sequenced in a study of shared clonotypes between healthy human individuals. This table comes from immunoSEQ multiplex PCR, and its TCRdb copy is limited to in-frame clones, with some not included. The sample carries 1 million to 1.2 million clones, about 80% recorded once. The sequenced material came from memory CD4+ T cells from PBMCs. Subset specified: CD45RA-negative fraction. Every receptor here comes from a man aged 18 to 30 in good health. Some clones in this sample may be carry-over from other donors' samples.

The table lists this clone with a count of one. The CDR3 sequence is CASSRRLRSYEQYF. In DNA, the CDR3 is TGTGCCAGCAGCCGCAGACTTAGATCCTACGAGCAGTACTTC. This chain uses TRBV5-6 with TRBJ2-5, with D unclear. TRBJ2-7 explains the end of the DNA better; the J call may be wrong. Germline loops: CDR1 SGHDT, CDR2 YYEEEE. The CDR3 is made up of 14 amino acids.

This chain joins TRBV10-3 and TRBJ2-7; 7 bases match TRBD2. In germline, CDR1 is ENHRY, CDR2 SYGVKD. This CDR3 region has 13 residues. V shed 10 bases, J shed 0 bases, and the junction held 6 bases outside the gene matches. The CDR3 is CATTRGDSYEQYF. CDR3 coding DNA: TGTGCCACCACCCGGGGGGACTCCTACGAGCAGTACTTC.

This clone occurred a few times. Other DNA sequences in this specimen translate into the identical CDR3. V and J are TRBV9 and TRBJ2-3, with D unclear. There are 14 residues in the CDR3. The V and J ends lost 0 bases and 0 bases respectively, with 5 bases between them. From germline, CDR1 is SGDLS and CDR2 YYNGEE. CDR3 nucleotide sequence: TGTGCCAGCAGCGTAGCGGCTAGCACAGATACGCAGTATTTT. It codes for CASSVAASTDTQYF.

V and J are TRBV19 and TRBJ1-2; a weak D match, TRBD1 (6 bases). V lost 3 bases, J lost 0 bases, and 11 bases lay in between. The CDR3 loop spans 15 amino acids. CDR1 is LNHDA, CDR2 SQIVND, per germline (reference sequence). The CDR3 DNA reads as TGTGCCAGTAGTATTCATGGGACACCTAACTATGGCTACACCTTC. Translation gives CASSIHGTPNYGYTF.

The chain uses TRBV5-4 and TRBJ2-3; D ambiguous. From germline, CDR1 is SGHNT and CDR2 YYREEE (reference sequence). Trimming removed 2 bases at V and 3 bases at J, with 13 bases between. The CDR3 is 15 residues long. This CDR3 reads CASSFWSMGTDTQYF. Here the CDR3 DNA reads TGTGCCAGCAGCTTTTGGTCAATGGGAACAGATACGCAGTATTTT.

The chain uses TRBV4-1 and TRBJ2-4; 8 bases line up with TRBD2. Germline CDR1 is MGHRA and CDR2 is YSYEKL. V shed 0 bases, J shed 7 bases, and the junction held 11 bases outside the gene matches. The CDR3 runs to 17 residues. CDR3 bases: TGCGCCAGCAGCCAAGAGCTGGAGGCGGGGGGCGGGAACATTCAGTACTTC. Encoded protein: CASSQELEAGGGNIQYF.

The chain has TRBV25-1 and TRBJ1-1; the match to TRBD1 covers 7 bases. The V gene end was trimmed by 0 bases and the J gene end by 6 bases; junction bases not matched to a gene: 13. This CDR3 has 17 amino acids. Looked up from germline, CDR1 is MGHDK and CDR2 is SYGVNS. CDR3 DNA: TGTGCCAGCAGTGAATATGGGAGGACAGGTCTAGTTGCTGAAGCTTTCTTT. Translated: CASSEYGRTGLVAEAFF.

The chain employs TRBV9 and TRBJ2-2, with TRBD2 identical over 8 bases. The J segment lost 6 bases and the V segment lost 1 base, leaving 5 bases of the junction unmatched. The CDR3 loop spans 15 amino acids. The germline V gene encodes CDR1 SGDLS and CDR2 YYNGEE. The CDR3 reads CASSVTGGLAGELFF. CDR3 DNA: TGTGCCAGCAGCGTAACGGGAGGGCTTGCCGGGGAGCTGTTTTTT.

The chain has TRBV19 and TRBJ1-5; D is unresolved. V was clipped by 8 bases and J by 0 bases, with 11 bases between them. Germline V gene data show CDR1 as LNHDA and CDR2 as SQIVND (reference sequence). The CDR3 runs 14 residues. This CDR3 is CASRGPFSNQPQHF. CDR3 sequence (DNA): TGTGCCAGTCGGGGTCCTTTTAGCAATCAGCCCCAGCATTTT.

This clone was found once. The CDR3 loop reads CASRFSRAMNTEAFF. CDR3 DNA sequence: TGTGCCAGCAGGTTTTCTAGGGCTATGAACACTGAAGCTTTCTTT. The chain recombines TRBV27 with TRBJ1-1; D is ambiguous. V was cut by 6 bases and J by 0 bases, with 14 bases left in between. The CDR3 is made up of 15 amino acids. Looked up from germline, CDR1 is MNHEY and CDR2 is SMNVEV (reference sequence).

The rearrangement links TRBV9 to TRBJ1-1; D gene unclear. CDR1 is SGDLS and CDR2 is YYNGEE in the germline V gene. Trimming took 4 bases from V and 4 from J, leaving 17 bases between them. The CDR3 length is 15 residues. In nucleotides, the CDR3 is TGTGCCAGCAGCCGGTGGCTGGATTCGGGCACTGAAGCTTTCTTT. Amino acid sequence: CASSRWLDSGTEAFF.

J is TRBJ1-1 and V is TRBV7-3; tentatively, D is TRBD1 (5 bases). V lost 4 bases to trimming and J lost 1 base, with 13 bases between them. The V gene's germline CDR1 is SGHTA and CDR2 FQGTGA. The CDR3 is made up of 15 amino acids. Written as DNA, the CDR3 is TGTGCCAGCAGCTCACGCGGAGGACAGAACACTGAAGCTTTCTTT. Protein: CASSSRGGQNTEAFF.

The chain employs TRBV11-2 and TRBJ1-5; D unresolved. The germline CDR1 and CDR2 sequences are SGHAT and FQNNGV. The CDR3 contains 14 residues. Trimming removed 3 bases from V and 2 bases from J, with 8 bases in between. CDR3 DNA: TGTGCCAGCAGCTTTTTTTTCGGCAATCAGCCCCAGCATTTT. Translated: CASSFFFGNQPQHF.

This clone was counted between two and nine times. The same CDR3 also results from other DNA sequences found in this sample. This sequence joins TRBV18 and TRBJ1-4; D not resolved. CDR1 and CDR2 from the germline V gene are KGHSH and LQKENI. Trimming removed 3 bases at V and 8 bases at J, with 7 bases between. There are 12 residues in the CDR3. The CDR3 spells CASSPSGEKLFF. The CDR3 DNA sequence: TGTGCCAGCTCACCCAGTGGGGAAAAACTGTTTTTT. Looking up the rest from reference TRBV18 and TRBJ1-4 gives the full variable domain: NAGVMQNPRHLVRRRGQEARLRCSPMKGHSHVYWYRQLPEEGLKFMVYLQKENIIDESGMPKERFSAEFPKEGPSILRIQQVVRGDSAAYFCASSPSGEKLFFGSGTQLSVL.

This clone has at least ten counts. As DNA, the CDR3 is TGTGCCAGCAGCTTAATGCTAGCGGGAAACTACAATGAGCAGTTCTTC. Encoded protein: CASSLMLAGNYNEQFF. The chain recombines TRBV7-3 with TRBJ2-1; 9 bases are a match to TRBD2. V dropped 1 base and J dropped 3; count of bases not matched to a gene: 4. CDR1 SGHTA and CDR2 FQGTGA come from the germline V gene. The CDR3 consists of 16 residues.

This clone occurred once. This sequence joins TRBV28 and TRBJ1-2; D may be TRBD1 (5 bases). V lost 5 bases, J lost 4 bases, and 14 bases lay in between. The CDR3 runs 14 residues. The V gene's germline CDR1 is MDHEN and CDR2 SYDVKM. The chain's CDR3 is CASSAPGLSYGYTF. CDR3 nucleotides: TGTGCCAGCAGTGCCCCGGGACTGAGCTATGGCTACACCTTC.

DNA of the CDR3: TGTGCCAGAAGCTTGCTCGGGGGGCACCCATACGAGCAGTACTTC. This codes for CARSLLGGHPYEQYF. This chain joins TRBV5-3 and TRBJ2-7, with D tentatively TRBD2 (7 bases). TRBV5-3 qualifies as an ORF whose function is uncertain. The CDR3 contains 15 residues. The ends were cut back, 1 base at V and 4 bases at J, with 15 bases in the middle.

This clone occurred many times. CDR3 nucleotide sequence: TGCGCCAGCAGCTTGACCCTAAGATCCACCGCGTACTTC. It specifies CASSLTLRSTAYF. The V and J genes are TRBV5-1 and TRBJ2-7; D gene ambiguous. With 1 base removed from V and 12 bases from J, the gap between germline ends came to 17 bases. The length of the CDR3 is 13 residues. CDR1 and CDR2 (germline): SGHRS, YFSETQ.

J is TRBJ1-1 and V is TRBV30; 7 bases are a match to TRBD1. The trim removed 0 bases at V and 2 bases at J, leaving 15 bases unmatched. The CDR3 totals 18 residues. CDR1 is GTSNPN, CDR2 SVGIG, per germline (reference sequence). The CDR3 DNA reads as TGTGCCTGGAGTGTCCCCAACAGGGGCCGAGGGCGAAACACTGAAGCTTTCTTT. Translating gives CAWSVPNRGRGRNTEAFF.

A remark on this clone: The same CDR3 can be traced to other DNA sequences in this sample. J is TRBJ2-7 and V is TRBV6-1; 9 nucleotides align to TRBD1. The CDR3 runs to 13 residues. Germline assignment: CDR1 MNHNS and CDR2 SASEGT. J gave up 4 bases and V 6 bases, and 4 bases lay outside the gene matches. The CDR3 DNA reads as TGTGCCAGCAGGCCGGGACAGGGTTACGAGCAGTACTTC. Protein product: CASRPGQGYEQYF.

The chain has TRBV29-1 and TRBJ2-7; tentatively, D is TRBD1 (5 bases). Germline CDR1 reads SQVTM; CDR2 reads ANQGSEA. This CDR3 is 13 amino acids long. V lost 2 bases to trimming and J lost 3 bases, with 11 bases between them. In nucleotides, the CDR3 is TGCAGCGTTGAACATAGCCAGGGCTACGAGCAGTACTTC. Translated: CSVEHSQGYEQYF.

This clone was recorded once. The sample contains more than one DNA sequence encoding this CDR3. The chain is built from TRBV30 and TRBJ2-5; D is uncertain. The CDR3 is 12 residues long. V shed 0 bases and J shed 5 bases, with 7 bases lying between them. The germline V gene encodes CDR1 GTSNPN and CDR2 SVGIG (reference sequence). The CDR3 here is CAWSVQRETQYF. Here the CDR3 DNA reads TGTGCCTGGAGTGTCCAGCGCGAGACCCAGTACTTC.

This chain links TRBV6-1 with TRBJ2-1; the D gene is possibly TRBD2 (6 bases). The germline gives CDR1 MNHNS, CDR2 SASEGT. V was trimmed by 7 bases and J by 5 bases, leaving 12 bases between them. The length of the CDR3 is 13 residues. CDR3 loop: CASKLATNNEQFF. The CDR3 nucleotides read TGTGCCAGCAAGCTAGCGACTAACAATGAGCAGTTCTTC.

Worth noting for this clone: At one end, the junction sequence differs from germline, possibly due to a read error. V gene TRBV7-9 combines with J gene TRBJ2-2; D may be TRBD2 (6 bases). This CDR3 has 16 residues. Germline V gene sequence: CDR1 SEHNR, CDR2 FQNEAQ (reference sequence). The CDR3 protein is CASTLYGLRNTGELFF. The CDR3 region has the DNA TGTGCCAGCACCTTATACGGACTACGGAACACCGGGGAGCTGTTTTTT.

The V gene is TRBV28, the J gene TRBJ1-1, with 9 bases that match TRBD1. CDR3 length: 13 residues. With V trimmed by 11 bases and J by 5 bases, 9 bases remained unmatched. The germline CDR1 and CDR2 sequences are MDHEN and SYDVKM. The CDR3 loop reads CAATGGLGTEAFF. The CDR3 coding sequence is TGTGCCGCTACAGGGGGCCTTGGTACTGAAGCTTTCTTT.

This clone was counted many times. CDR3 in DNA: TGTGCCAGCAGCTTGGGACAGGGGGCACCTAACACTGAAGCTTTCTTT. It encodes CASSLGQGAPNTEAFF. The chain couples TRBV11-3 to TRBJ1-1; 12 nucleotides match TRBD1. The V gene's germline CDR1 is SGHNT and CDR2 YENEEA. V trimming: 3 bases; J trimming: 2 bases; junction bases outside the gene matches: 4. The CDR3 totals 16 residues. Based on the CDR3 plus reference TRBV11-3 and TRBJ1-1, the full variable domain is EAGVVQSPRYKIIEKKQPVAFWCNPISGHNTLYWYLQNLGQGPELLIRYENEEAVDDSQLPKDRFSAERLKGVDSTLKIQPAELGDSAVYLCASSLGQGAPNTEAFFGQGTRLTVV.

V gene TRBV7-3 combines with J gene TRBJ1-2; 7 nucleotides match TRBD1. Germline V CDR1 and CDR2: SGHTA, FQGTGA. V gave up 0 bases and J gave up 2 bases; unmatched junction bases: 3. The CDR3 sequence is 15 residues long. CDR3 sequence reads: CASSLTGTENYGYTF. The CDR3 nucleotides are TGTGCCAGCAGCTTAACCGGGACAGAGAACTATGGCTACACCTTC.

V gene TRBV6-4 combines with J gene TRBJ2-2, with D unclear. The V end lost 6 bases, the J end lost 6 bases, and 26 bases lay between the germline ends. The length of the CDR3 is 18 residues. In germline, CDR1 is MRHNA, CDR2 SNTAGT. The CDR3 DNA reads TGTGCCAGCAGCCTGGATCCCCTAGAGAGAGTTACGGCCGGGGAGCTGTTTTTT. This encodes CASSLDPLERVTAGELFF.